A single T cell receptor beta chain is shown here with its context. Its antigen is undetermined. The data stem from a study of identical twins' blood T cells. As for the study in general: Approximately 50 million reads covered about six alpha-chain and about six beta-chain libraries.

Reared together, all three twin pairs probably met the same infectious agents and vaccines. V was cut by 5 bases and J by 5 bases, with 18 bases left in between. Germline CDR1 and CDR2: SGHTA and FQGNSA. The CDR3 covers 15 residues. TCR cDNA libraries came from RNA via a modified published protocol. A single record per CDR3 protein comes from TCRdb applying MiXCR to the 5' RACE reads. The sample has roughly 380,000 distinct CDR3 sequences, around 30% seen once. Findings and caveats of the study: Shared environment remains a possible cause of twin similarity.

This chain joins TRBV7-2 and TRBJ2-5, with D possibly matching TRBD2 (7 bases). The sequenced sample was PBMCs. This clonotype originated in a woman aged 18-50 years in good health. The CDR3 sequence is CASSPTGRAWETQYF. The CDR3, as DNA: TGTGCCAGCAGCCCCACAGGGAGGGCCTGGGAGACCCAGTACTTC.